What follows are 15 T cell receptor beta chains derived from one specimen sequenced in a study of cytomegalovirus exposure and HLA in healthy donors. The PCR used 60 Vbeta and 13 Jbeta primers. Sequenced by immunoSEQ multiplex PCR; TCRdb stores in-frame clones only, minus some. The sample shows around 180,000 clones, 80% to 85% of them seen only once. Sequencing used PBMCs. The source is a woman aged 18-29 years in good health and CMV-seropositive.

The V call is TRBV4-2, the J call TRBJ1-1; 7 positions agree with TRBD1. J lost 4 bases, V lost 4 bases, and 6 bases had no gene match. Germline CDR1 LGHNA, CDR2 YNFKEQ. The CDR3 contains 14 residues. This CDR3 is CASSRQGVGTEAFF. The CDR3 DNA reads as TGTGCCAGCAGCCGTCAGGGGGTAGGCACTGAAGCTTTCTTT.

The chain is built from TRBV5-1 and TRBJ1-2, with TRBD1 matching over 10 bases. Germline CDR1 reads SGHRS; CDR2 reads YFSETQ. V shed 0 bases and J 10 bases; nucleotides not matched to a gene: 3. This CDR3 region has 13 residues. The CDR3 DNA reads TGCGCCAGCAGCTTGGACGGGACAGGGGACTACACCTTC. Translating it yields CASSLDGTGDYTF.

The V call is TRBV19, the J call TRBJ1-3; D is uncertain. Trimming removed 3 bases at V and 0 bases at J, with 6 bases between. The CDR3 consists of 14 residues. CDR1 is LNHDA and CDR2 is SQIVND in the germline V gene (reference sequence). The CDR3 region is CASSMGSSGNTIYF. The CDR3 DNA is TGTGCCAGTAGTATGGGCAGCTCTGGAAACACCATATATTTT.

The chain combines TRBV18 with TRBJ2-5, with 9 bases identical to TRBD1. Germline CDR1 and CDR2: KGHSH and LQKENI. This CDR3 contains 15 residues. Unmatched junction bases numbered 3, after V lost 0 bases and J lost 4 bases. The CDR3 region is CASSPPQGARETQYF. DNA of the CDR3: TGTGCCAGCTCACCACCACAGGGGGCTAGAGAGACCCAGTACTTC.

The chain has TRBV5-4 and TRBJ1-1; the D gene is possibly TRBD1 (5 bases). The length of the CDR3 is 13 residues. V lost 1 base and J 11 bases, leaving 15 bases between the germline ends. Germline lookup yields CDR1 SGHNT and CDR2 YYREEE (reference sequence). CDR3 protein: CASSLSVREGAFF. As DNA, the CDR3 is TGTGCCAGCAGCTTGAGTGTCAGGGAGGGGGCTTTCTTT.

The V and J genes are TRBV5-8 and TRBJ2-7; TRBD1 aligns across 9 bases. J lost 4 bases, V lost 2 bases, and 4 bases had no gene match. The germline V gene has CDR1 SGHTS and CDR2 YDEGEE. The CDR3 totals 14 residues. DNA of the CDR3: TGTGCCAGCAGCTTCGGGACAGGGATTTACGAGCAGTACGTC. This gives the protein CASSFGTGIYEQYV.

This clone was detected a few times. V and J are TRBV5-6 and TRBJ2-6; 8 bases match TRBD1. The CDR3 loop spans 19 amino acids. V was clipped by 1 base and J by 2 bases; unmatched bases: 11. In germline, CDR1 is SGHDT, CDR2 YYEEEE. In DNA, the CDR3 is TGTGCCAGCAGCTTGATGCGGCAGGGGGCGCGGACTGGGGCCAACGTCCTGACTTTC. This translates into CASSLMRQGARTGANVLTF.

V gene TRBV6-4 combines with J gene TRBJ2-3; 9 nucleotides line up with TRBD2. The CDR3 loop spans 16 amino acids. Germline CDR1 is MRHNA and CDR2 is SNTAGT. V lost 0 bases and J lost 2; bases outside the gene matches: 3. The CDR3 loop is CASSDSPSGATDTQYF. CDR3 DNA: TGTGCCAGCAGTGACTCTCCTAGCGGGGCCACAGATACGCAGTATTTT.

This clone appeared a few times. The rearrangement joins TRBV5-1 to TRBJ2-1; TRBD2 matches 7 bases. V gave up 1 base and J gave up 7 bases; unmatched junction bases: 11. Germline assignment: CDR1 SGHRS and CDR2 YFSETQ. The CDR3 spans 16 residues. The CDR3 DNA follows: TGCGCCAGCAGCTTGAGTTCGGGGGGAGTGGTAAATGAGCAGTTCTTC. It translates to CASSLSSGGVVNEQFF. The entire variable domain, with the rest obtained from reference TRBV5-1 and TRBJ2-1, is as follows: KAGVTQTPRYLIKTRGQQVTLSCSPISGHRSVSWYQQTPGQGLQFLFEYFSETQRNKGNFPGRFSGRQFSNSRSEMNVSTLELGDSALYLCASSLSSGGVVNEQFFGPGTRLTVL.

This clone was picked up a small number of times. This chain connects TRBV11-3 to TRBJ1-1; 9 bases align to TRBD1. Germline loops: CDR1 SGHNT, CDR2 YENEEA. The CDR3 spans 16 residues. With 1 base clipped from V and 6 bases from J, the junction kept 9 bases outside the gene matches. The CDR3 DNA reads as TGTGCCAGCAGCTTAGGGCCGGGACAGGGAAAGGCTGAAGCTTTCTTT. Translating gives CASSLGPGQGKAEAFF. The full variable domain, rest sourced from reference TRBV11-3 and TRBJ1-1, is EAGVVQSPRYKIIEKKQPVAFWCNPISGHNTLYWYLQNLGQGPELLIRYENEEAVDDSQLPKDRFSAERLKGVDSTLKIQPAELGDSAVYLCASSLGPGQGKAEAFFGQGTRLTVV.

The chain is built from TRBV12-2 and TRBJ2-2; the table's D call of TRBD2 was not tested on the DNA. TRBV12-2 is described as a pseudogene. This CDR3 is 16 amino acids long. This CDR3 reads CASQGRGRVCTGELFF. In DNA form, the CDR3 reads TGTGCAAGTCAGGGGAGGGGCAGGGTGTGCACCGGGGAGCTGTTTTTT.

This clone appeared a few times. The J gene is TRBJ1-2, the V gene TRBV5-4; unclear D gene. Germline V gives CDR1 SGHNT, CDR2 YYREEE (reference sequence). The V end lost 6 bases, the J end lost 5 bases, and 20 bases lay between the germline ends. CDR3 length: 15 residues. CDR3 protein: CASISHGQPGYGYTF. CDR3 nucleotide sequence: TGTGCCAGCATCTCCCATGGGCAGCCGGGATATGGCTACACCTTC.

The rearrangement uses TRBV30 and TRBJ2-5; TRBD1 might be the D (6 bases). The CDR3 contains 13 residues. Looked up from germline, CDR1 is GTSNPN and CDR2 is SVGIG (reference sequence). Trimming shortened V by 2 bases and J by 5 bases, and 12 bases separated the two germline ends. The DNA of the CDR3 is TGTGCCTGGAGTATCATACAGGGTGAGACCCAGTACTTC. It yields the protein CAWSIIQGETQYF.

V is TRBV6-1 and J is TRBJ2-3; D not resolved. CDR1 and CDR2 (germline): MNHNS, SASEGT. Trimming removed 11 bases from V and 0 bases from J, with 18 bases in between. The CDR3 loop spans 15 amino acids. Here the CDR3 reads CAATPWQTSTDTQYF. The CDR3 region has the DNA TGTGCCGCCACCCCCTGGCAGACTAGCACAGATACGCAGTATTTT.

The gene calls are TRBV6-5 and TRBJ1-1; D call uncertain. Trimming removed 7 bases at V and 0 bases at J, with 12 bases between. The CDR3 has 14 residues. The germline gives CDR1 MNHEY, CDR2 SVGAGI. The CDR3 sequence: CASKRGNLNTEAFF. The CDR3 DNA is TGTGCCAGCAAAAGAGGGAATTTGAACACTGAAGCTTTCTTT.